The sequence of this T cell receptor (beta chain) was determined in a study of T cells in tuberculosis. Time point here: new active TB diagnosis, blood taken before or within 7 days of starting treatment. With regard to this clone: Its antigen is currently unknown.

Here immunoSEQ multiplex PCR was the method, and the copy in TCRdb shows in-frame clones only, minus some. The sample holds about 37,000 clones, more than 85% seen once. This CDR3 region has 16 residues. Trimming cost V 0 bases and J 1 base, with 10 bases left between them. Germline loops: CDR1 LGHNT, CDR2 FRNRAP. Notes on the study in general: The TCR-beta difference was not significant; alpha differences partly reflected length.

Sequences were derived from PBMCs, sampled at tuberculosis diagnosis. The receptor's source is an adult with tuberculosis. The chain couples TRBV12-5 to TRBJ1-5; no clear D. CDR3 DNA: TGTGCTAGTGGTTTGGTATTTCGGGAGAGCAATCAGCCCCAGCATTTT. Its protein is CASGLVFRESNQPQHF. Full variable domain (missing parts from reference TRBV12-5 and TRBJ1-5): DARVTQTPRHKVTEMGQEVTMRCQPILGHNTVFWYRQTMMQGLELLAYFRNRAPLDDSGMPKDRFSAEMPDATLATLKIQPSEPRDSAVYFCASGLVFRESNQPQHFGDGTRLSIL.